This T cell receptor beta chain was sequenced during a study of Tregs in tolerant kidney transplant recipients. Overall study findings and caveats: This study did not directly address biological reproducibility. Validation in larger populations is needed because few patients were studied.

For this clone: Its antigen is currently unknown.

Unstimulated Tregs (CD4+CD25+CD127-) and CD4+CD25- non-Tregs were sorted from PBMCs. The assay was immunoSEQ multiplex PCR, and TCRdb's table has in-frame clones only and misses some. The repertoire includes 14,000 to 15,000 clones, around three quarters of them detected once, and around 1.5% sits in the top ten. The CDR3 is made up of 15 amino acids. V was pared by 4 bases and J by 0 bases, with 4 bases of the junction left unmatched. Per germline, CDR1 SGHKS and CDR2 YYEKEE (reference sequence). The chain joins TRBV5-5 to TRBJ1-2, with 9 bases lining up with TRBD1. The sequence came from a human donor who received a combined kidney and bone marrow transplant. Sample: Tregs from blood, taken before the transplant. DNA for the CDR3: TGTGCCAGCAGCGCACGGACAGGGGCTAACTATGGCTACACCTTC. Encoded protein: CASSARTGANYGYTF.